The 16 T cell receptor beta chains reported below all come from one sample, sequenced in a study of blood T cells in healthy people across ages. The authors ran a second PCR of 7 to 11 cycles using a sample-barcoded 5' primer and a J-beta primer mix. Each CDR3 protein is one row after TCRdb ran MiXCR on the 5' RACE reads. Among around 1,500,000 distinct CDR3 sequences listed, about 40% were seen once. Sequenced sample: blood. These receptors all come from a woman aged 18-30 years in good health.

This clonotype showed up just a few times. The chain has TRBV28 and TRBJ1-2, with 9 bases identical to TRBD1. Germline CDR1 is MDHEN and CDR2 is SYDVKM. Trimming took 4 bases from V and 7 from J; bases not matched to a gene: 7. This CDR3 contains 14 residues. DNA for the CDR3: TGTGCCAGCAGTTGGGGACAGGGTCGTCGTGGCTACACCTTC. Translated: CASSWGQGRRGYTF.

This clonotype was picked up a small number of times. This sequence joins TRBV7-2 and TRBJ2-7, with a tentative D call TRBD2 (6 bases). Trimming removed 2 bases from V and 2 bases from J, with 16 bases in between. CDR1 and CDR2 from the germline V gene are SGHTA and FQGNSA. The CDR3 runs to 16 residues. The CDR3 loop reads CASSLNRPDYTYEQYF. DNA of the CDR3: TGTGCCAGCAGCTTAAATCGGCCGGACTATACCTACGAGCAGTACTTC.

This clonotype was counted a few times. V usage is TRBV5-1 and J usage is TRBJ2-2, with D possibly called TRBD1 or TRBD2 (8 bases each). Trimming left V 5 bases short and J 3 bases short, with 17 bases between. The germline V gene encodes CDR1 SGHRS and CDR2 YFSETQ. This CDR3 region has 16 residues. This CDR3 reads CASSLAGQAYTGELFF. The CDR3 DNA is TGCGCCAGCAGTTTAGCGGGACAGGCCTACACCGGGGAGCTGTTTTTT.

The J gene is TRBJ1-5, the V gene TRBV21-1. TRBV21-1 is tagged as a pseudogene. The CDR3 consists of 13 residues. Here the CDR3 reads CANNPSSGRTQHF. The DNA of the CDR3 is TGTGCCAACAACCCCTCGTCGGGGAGGACCCAGCATTTT.

The chain combines TRBV7-2 with TRBJ2-7, with D tentatively TRBD2 (6 bases). Germline V gives CDR1 SGHTA, CDR2 FQGNSA. The CDR3 has 14 residues. The V end lost 6 bases, the J end lost 0 bases, and 12 bases lay between the germline ends. The DNA of the CDR3 is TGTGCCAGCAGAGACGGGGGAAGCTCCTACGAGCAGTACTTC. Residues: CASRDGGSSYEQYF.

The J gene is TRBJ1-2, the V gene TRBV7-9; D is perhaps TRBD1 (5 bases). Germline loops: CDR1 SEHNR, CDR2 FQNEAQ (reference sequence). The CDR3 consists of 12 residues. Deletions cut 5 bases from V and 8 bases from J, with 12 bases between. The CDR3 DNA follows: TGTGCCAGCAGCCCCAGGGAGCCCGGCTACACCTTC. As protein: CASSPREPGYTF.

V usage is TRBV9 and J usage is TRBJ2-7; 10 bases align to TRBD1. V shed 7 bases, J shed 5 bases, and the junction held 6 bases outside the gene matches. CDR1 is SGDLS and CDR2 is YYNGEE in the germline V gene. CDR3 length: 13 residues. In DNA, the CDR3 is TGTGCCAGCGGGACAGGGGCGTACGACGAGCAGTACTTC. This translates into CASGTGAYDEQYF.

The chain carries TRBV20-1 and TRBJ2-1, with D unresolved. The CDR3 loop spans 16 amino acids. Germline CDR1 DFQATT, CDR2 SNEGSKA (reference sequence). Trimming removed 3 bases at V and 5 bases at J, with 20 bases between. The CDR3 reads CSARSPEGLLNNEQFF. DNA of the CDR3: TGCAGTGCTAGGAGCCCGGAAGGCTTATTGAACAATGAGCAGTTCTTC.

This clonotype was detected a few times. The V call is TRBV4-1, the J call TRBJ2-7; weak D call: TRBD1 (5 bases). The CDR3 consists of 16 residues. Trimming removed 0 bases from V and 8 bases from J, with 20 bases in between. Germline assignment: CDR1 MGHRA and CDR2 YSYEKL. Here the CDR3 DNA reads TGCGCCAGCAGCCAAGATCCAGGGTGGCAAAACATTCAGCAGTACTTC. Protein product: CASSQDPGWQNIQQYF.

This chain connects TRBV6-6 to TRBJ2-1; D perhaps matches TRBD2 (6 bases). The CDR3 is made up of 14 amino acids. The V end was cut by 5 bases, the J end by 7 bases, with 15 bases between. In germline, CDR1 is MNHNY, CDR2 SVGAGI (reference sequence). The CDR3 loop reads CASSDDGGRNEQFF. The DNA for the CDR3 is TGTGCCAGCAGTGATGACGGGGGTAGGAATGAGCAGTTCTTC.

This clonotype was seen a few times. The chain joins TRBV4-1 to TRBJ2-7; D call uncertain. Trimming pared 5 bases from V and 2 bases from J, leaving 25 bases between. This CDR3 is 18 amino acids long. Germline-derived CDR1 and CDR2 are MGHRA and YSYEKL. The CDR3 bases are TGCGCCAGCAGCTTCCACCATGATCAGAACGGTCTAGCCTACGAGCAGTACTTC. This sequence encodes CASSFHHDQNGLAYEQYF.

This clonotype was counted ten times or more. One end of the junction varies from germline; a read error may be responsible. The CDR3 spells CASSLTGGGNQPQHF. CDR3 DNA: TGTGCCAGCAGTCTGACAGGGGGCGGCAATCAGCCCCAGCATTTT. The rearrangement uses TRBV5-1 and TRBJ1-5; 10 positions agree with TRBD1. CDR3 size: 15 residues. Germline CDR1 reads SGHRS; CDR2 reads YFSETQ.

The chain has TRBV20-1 and TRBJ2-7; D gene uncertain. In germline, CDR1 is DFQATT, CDR2 SNEGSKA (reference sequence). V was shortened by 0 bases and J by 0 bases, with 3 bases between the two germline ends. The CDR3 consists of 12 residues. This CDR3 reads CSARESSYEQYF. DNA of the CDR3: TGCAGTGCTAGAGAGTCCTCCTACGAGCAGTACTTC.

This chain connects TRBV4-1 to TRBJ2-1; 15 bases agree with TRBD2. V shed 2 bases and J 6 bases; nucleotides not matched to a gene: 8. The CDR3 covers 18 residues. Germline-derived CDR1 and CDR2 are MGHRA and YSYEKL. CDR3 loop: CASSQKGTSGRLGNEQFF. In DNA, the CDR3 is TGCGCCAGCAGCCAAAAGGGGACTAGCGGGAGGTTAGGCAATGAGCAGTTCTTC.

This clonotype was seen more than once but under ten times. The chain is built from TRBV20-1 and TRBJ2-5; D call uncertain. CDR1 DFQATT and CDR2 SNEGSKA come from the germline V gene (reference sequence). This CDR3 has 11 amino acids. Trimming cost V 6 bases and J 5 bases, with 10 bases left between them. In DNA, the CDR3 is TGCAGTGCCCTTAAATCGGAGACCCAGTACTTC. Residues: CSALKSETQYF.

The chain recombines TRBV20-1 with TRBJ2-2; possibly TRBD1 for D (5 bases). V gave up 4 bases and J gave up 4 bases, with 13 bases separating them. Germline V gives CDR1 DFQATT, CDR2 SNEGSKA (reference sequence). This CDR3 region has 14 residues. CDR3 region: CSAKRSRVTGELFF. The CDR3 region has the DNA TGCAGTGCTAAGAGATCCAGGGTCACCGGGGAGCTGTTTTTT.